These T cell receptor beta chains were read from a single sample in a study of T cell responses to AZD1222 COVID-19 vaccine. The method was immunoSEQ multiplex PCR; TCRdb's version includes in-frame clones alone and lacks a portion of them. The repertoire holds approximately 190,000 clones, with roughly 90% as singletons. Sequenced here: peripheral blood, sampled on day 0 of AZD1222 vaccination. The receptor set was obtained from an adult in good health. Each CDR3 is given with its conserved first and last residue.

v_call	j_call	cdr3_aa
TRBV2	TRBJ1-2	CASSSDQGTPIGYTF
TRBV9	TRBJ1-2	CASSYWEGDYGYTF
TRBV28	TRBJ1-5	CASRYGDSNQPQHF
TRBV25-1	TRBJ1-2	CASSEGIYGYTF
TRBV19	TRBJ1-6	CASSIRGNPAPNSPLHF
TRBV19	TRBJ2-5	CASSRAGTGTSMGTQYF
TRBV29-1	TRBJ2-3	CSVGGGAEADTQYF
TRBV27	TRBJ2-1	CASKLGSEQFF
TRBV18	TRBJ2-2	CASSPLKSQLNTGELFF
TRBV29-1	TRBJ1-1	CSVVLTEAFF
TRBV13	TRBJ1-5	CASSLGPGGQPQHF
TRBV27	TRBJ2-5	CASSRQGSRETQYF
TRBV3-1/TRBV3-2	TRBJ1-5	CASSLGTGGLHQPQHF
TRBV19	TRBJ2-5	CASSFLNQETQYF
TRBV7-9	TRBJ1-2	CASSHLTQGYTF
TRBV5-5	TRBJ1-3	CASSLGAGTGAGNTIYF